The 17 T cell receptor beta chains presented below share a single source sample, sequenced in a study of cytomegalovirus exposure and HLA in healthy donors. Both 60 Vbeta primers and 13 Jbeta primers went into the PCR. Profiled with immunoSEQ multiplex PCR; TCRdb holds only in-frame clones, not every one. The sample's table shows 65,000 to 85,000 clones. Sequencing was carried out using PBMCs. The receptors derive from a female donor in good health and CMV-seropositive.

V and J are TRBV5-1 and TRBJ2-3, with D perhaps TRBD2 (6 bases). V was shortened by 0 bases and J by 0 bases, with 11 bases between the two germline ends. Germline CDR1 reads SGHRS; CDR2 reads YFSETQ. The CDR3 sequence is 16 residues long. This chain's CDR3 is CASSLGESGSTDTQYF. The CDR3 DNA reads TGCGCCAGCAGCTTGGGGGAAAGCGGGAGCACAGATACGCAGTATTTT. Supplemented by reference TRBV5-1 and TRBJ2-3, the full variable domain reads KAGVTQTPRYLIKTRGQQVTLSCSPISGHRSVSWYQQTPGQGLQFLFEYFSETQRNKGNFPGRFSGRQFSNSRSEMNVSTLELGDSALYLCASSLGESGSTDTQYFGPGTRLTVL.

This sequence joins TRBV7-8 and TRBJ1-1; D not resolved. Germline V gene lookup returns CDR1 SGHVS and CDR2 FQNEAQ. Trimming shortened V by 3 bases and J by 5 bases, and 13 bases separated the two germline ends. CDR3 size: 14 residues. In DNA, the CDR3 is TGTGCCAGCAGCTTTCGTGAGGGAGGGACTGAAGCTTTCTTT. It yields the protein CASSFREGGTEAFF. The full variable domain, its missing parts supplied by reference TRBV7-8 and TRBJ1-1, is GAGVSQSPRYKVAKRGQDVALRCDPISGHVSLFWYQQALGQGPEFLTYFQNEAQLDKSGLPSDRFFAERPEGSVSTLKIQRTQQEDSAVYLCASSFREGGTEAFFGQGTRLTVV.

The CDR3 protein is CASRGLAGPNTGELFF. CDR3 in DNA: TGTGCCAGCAGAGGACTAGCGGGGCCGAACACCGGGGAGCTGTTTTTT. This chain uses TRBV6-4 with TRBJ2-2; 12 bases fit TRBD2. CDR3 length: 16 amino acids. CDR1 MRHNA and CDR2 SNTAGT come from the germline V gene. The J segment lost 0 bases and the V segment lost 6 bases, leaving 2 bases of the junction unmatched.

CDR3 DNA sequence: TGCAGCGTTGCCCCCGGGACATCGGCCTACGAGCAGTACTTC. It specifies CSVAPGTSAYEQYF. The rearrangement uses TRBV29-1 and TRBJ2-7; D possibly corresponds to TRBD1 (6 bases). This CDR3 has 14 residues. Germline CDR1 SQVTM, CDR2 ANQGSEA. Trimming cost V 4 bases and J 2 bases, with 15 bases left between them.

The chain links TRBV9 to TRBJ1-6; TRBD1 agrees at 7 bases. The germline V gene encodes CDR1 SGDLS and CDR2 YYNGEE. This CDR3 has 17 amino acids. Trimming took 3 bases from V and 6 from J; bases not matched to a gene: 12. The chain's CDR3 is CASSAEPQGVRNSPLHF. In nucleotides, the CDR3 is TGTGCCAGCAGCGCCGAACCCCAGGGGGTCCGTAATTCACCCCTCCACTTT.

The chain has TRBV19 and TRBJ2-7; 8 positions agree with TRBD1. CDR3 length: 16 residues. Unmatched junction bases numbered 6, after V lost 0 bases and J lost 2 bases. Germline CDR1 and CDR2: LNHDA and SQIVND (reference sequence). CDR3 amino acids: CASSIDSAGGTYEQYF. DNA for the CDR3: TGTGCCAGTAGTATAGATTCGGCAGGGGGCACCTACGAGCAGTACTTC.

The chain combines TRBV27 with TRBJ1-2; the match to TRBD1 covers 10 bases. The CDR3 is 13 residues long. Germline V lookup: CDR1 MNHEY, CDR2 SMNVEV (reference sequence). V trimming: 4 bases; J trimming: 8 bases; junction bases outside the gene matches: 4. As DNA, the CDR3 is TGTGCCAGCAGTTCGGGACAGGGGCTCGGCTACACCTTC. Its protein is CASSSGQGLGYTF.

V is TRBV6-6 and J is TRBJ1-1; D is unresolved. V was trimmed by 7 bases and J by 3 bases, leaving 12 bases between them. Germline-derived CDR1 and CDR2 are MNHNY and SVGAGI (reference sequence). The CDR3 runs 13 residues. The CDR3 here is CASNGRRYTEAFF. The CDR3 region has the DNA TGTGCCAGCAATGGGAGACGATACACTGAAGCTTTCTTT.

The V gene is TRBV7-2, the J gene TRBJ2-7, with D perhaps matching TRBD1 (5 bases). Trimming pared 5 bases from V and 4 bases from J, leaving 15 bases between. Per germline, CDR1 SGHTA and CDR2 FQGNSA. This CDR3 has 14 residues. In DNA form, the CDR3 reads TGTGCCAGCAGCATGGGGCCTGGAGCGTACGAGCAGTACTTC. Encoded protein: CASSMGPGAYEQYF. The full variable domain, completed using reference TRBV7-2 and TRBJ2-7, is GAGVSQSPSNKVTEKGKDVELRCDPISGHTALYWYRQSLGQGLEFLIYFQGNSAPDKSGLPSDRFSAERTGGSVSTLTIQRTQQEDSAVYLCASSMGPGAYEQYFGPGTRLTVT.

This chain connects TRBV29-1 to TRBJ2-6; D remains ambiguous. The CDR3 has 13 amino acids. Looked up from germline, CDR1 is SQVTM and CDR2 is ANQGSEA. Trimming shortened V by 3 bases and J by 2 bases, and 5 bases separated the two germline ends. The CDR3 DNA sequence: TGCAGCGTTGAGTCTGCTGGGGCCAACGTCCTGACTTTC. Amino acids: CSVESAGANVLTF.

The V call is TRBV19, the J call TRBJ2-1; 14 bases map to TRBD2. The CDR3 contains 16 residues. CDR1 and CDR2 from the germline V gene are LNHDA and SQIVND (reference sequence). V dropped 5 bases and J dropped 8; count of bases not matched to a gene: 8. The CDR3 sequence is CASSLTGTSGSDEQFF. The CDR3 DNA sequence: TGTGCCAGTAGTCTTACCGGGACTAGCGGGAGTGATGAGCAGTTCTTC. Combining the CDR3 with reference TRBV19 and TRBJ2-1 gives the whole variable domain DGGITQSPKYLFRKEGQNVTLSCEQNLNHDAMYWYRQDPGQGLRLIYYSQIVNDFQKGDIAEGYSVSREKKESFPLTVTSAQKNPTAFYLCASSLTGTSGSDEQFFGPGTRLTVL.

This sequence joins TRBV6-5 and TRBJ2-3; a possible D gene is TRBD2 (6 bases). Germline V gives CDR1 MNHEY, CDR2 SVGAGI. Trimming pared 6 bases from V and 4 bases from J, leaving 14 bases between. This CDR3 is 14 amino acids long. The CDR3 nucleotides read TGTGCCAGCAGAACAACGGAGGGCTCAGATACGCAGTATTTT. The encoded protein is CASRTTEGSDTQYF.

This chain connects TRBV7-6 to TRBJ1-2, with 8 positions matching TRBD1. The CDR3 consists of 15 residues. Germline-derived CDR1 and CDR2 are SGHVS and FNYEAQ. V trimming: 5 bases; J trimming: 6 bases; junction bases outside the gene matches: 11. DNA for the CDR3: TGTGCCAGCAGCCCTAACACAGGGGGATACGATGGCTACACCTTC. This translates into CASSPNTGGYDGYTF.

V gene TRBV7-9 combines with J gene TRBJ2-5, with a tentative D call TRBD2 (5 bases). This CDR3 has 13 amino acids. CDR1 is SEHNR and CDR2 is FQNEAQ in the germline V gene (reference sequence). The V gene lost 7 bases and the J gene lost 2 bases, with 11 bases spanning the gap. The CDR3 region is CASTPRDQETQYF. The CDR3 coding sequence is TGTGCCAGCACCCCCCGGGATCAAGAGACCCAGTACTTC. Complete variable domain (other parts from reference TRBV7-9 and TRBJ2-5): DTGVSQNPRHKITKRGQNVTFRCDPISEHNRLYWYRQTLGQGPEFLTYFQNEAQLEKSRLLSDRFSAERPKGSFSTLEIQRTEQGDSAMYLCASTPRDQETQYFGPGTRLLVL.

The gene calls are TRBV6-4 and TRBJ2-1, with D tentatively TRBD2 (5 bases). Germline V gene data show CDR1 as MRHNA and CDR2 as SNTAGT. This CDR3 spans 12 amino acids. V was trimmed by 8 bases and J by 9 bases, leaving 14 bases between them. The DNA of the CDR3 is TGTGCCAGCGTAGACGGTGCGGGTGAGCAGTTCTTC. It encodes CASVDGAGEQFF.

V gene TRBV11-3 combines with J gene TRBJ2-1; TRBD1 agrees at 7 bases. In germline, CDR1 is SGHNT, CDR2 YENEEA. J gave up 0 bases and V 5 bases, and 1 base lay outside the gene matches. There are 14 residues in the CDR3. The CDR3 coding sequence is TGTGCCAGCAGCGGGGACAGCTCCTACAATGAGCAGTTCTTC. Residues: CASSGDSSYNEQFF.

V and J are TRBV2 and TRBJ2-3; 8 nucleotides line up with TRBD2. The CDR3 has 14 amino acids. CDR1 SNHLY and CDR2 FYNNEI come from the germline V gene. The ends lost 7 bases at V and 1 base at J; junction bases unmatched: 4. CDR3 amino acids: CASNFGGGTDTQYF. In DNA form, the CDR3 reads TGTGCCAGCAATTTCGGGGGGGGCACAGATACGCAGTATTTT.